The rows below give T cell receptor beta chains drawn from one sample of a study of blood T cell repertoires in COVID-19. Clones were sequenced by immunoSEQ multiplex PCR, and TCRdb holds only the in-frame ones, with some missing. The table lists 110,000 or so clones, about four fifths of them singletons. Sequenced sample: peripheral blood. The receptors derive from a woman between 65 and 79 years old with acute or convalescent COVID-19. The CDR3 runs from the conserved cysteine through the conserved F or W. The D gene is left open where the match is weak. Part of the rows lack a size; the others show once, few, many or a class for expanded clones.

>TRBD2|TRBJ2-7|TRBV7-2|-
CASSLGGSPYEQYF
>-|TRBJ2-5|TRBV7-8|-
CASSLARLFQETQYF
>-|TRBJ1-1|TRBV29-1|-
CSVEGGGGTEAFF
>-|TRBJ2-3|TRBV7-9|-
CASSQTDSYPTDTQYF
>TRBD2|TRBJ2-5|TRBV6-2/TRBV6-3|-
CASSSWGATSGNQETQYF
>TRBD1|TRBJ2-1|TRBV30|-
CAWSWDSYNEQFF
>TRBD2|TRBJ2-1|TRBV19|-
CASTPGLAGYYNEQFF
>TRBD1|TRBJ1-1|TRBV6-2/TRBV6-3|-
CASSYPDRGETEAFF
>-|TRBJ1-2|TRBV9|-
CASSVAVGRGYGYTF
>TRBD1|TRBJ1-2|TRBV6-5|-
CASSYATGSGYGYTF
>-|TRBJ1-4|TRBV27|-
CASSLGGREKLFF
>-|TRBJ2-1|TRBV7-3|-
CASSLTRRTGSSYNEQFF
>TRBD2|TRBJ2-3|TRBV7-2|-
CASSFVAGTSGSTDTQYF
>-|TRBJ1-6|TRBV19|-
CASSIDHGNSPLHF
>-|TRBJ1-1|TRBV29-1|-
CSVEDFEAFF
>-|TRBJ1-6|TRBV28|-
CASSYLFYNSPLHF
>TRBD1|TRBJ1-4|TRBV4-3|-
CASSQIPGQGGEKLFF
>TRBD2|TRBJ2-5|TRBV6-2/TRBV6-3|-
CASSQRERGETQYF
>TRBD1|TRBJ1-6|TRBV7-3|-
CASSSGTANSPLHF
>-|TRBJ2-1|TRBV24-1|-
CATSDGLYNEQFF
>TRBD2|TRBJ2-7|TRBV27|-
CASSVLAGSSYEQYF
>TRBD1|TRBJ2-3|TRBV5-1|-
CASSVGTGGRTDTQYF
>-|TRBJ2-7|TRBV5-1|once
CASSLAWGGQTYEQYF
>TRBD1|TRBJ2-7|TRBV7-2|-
CASSFPGQGARGGSYEQYF
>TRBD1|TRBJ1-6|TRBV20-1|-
CSASNPAGGKSPLHF
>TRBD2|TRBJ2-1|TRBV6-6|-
CASSPGGASGYYNEQFF
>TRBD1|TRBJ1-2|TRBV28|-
CASKGTGAGGYTF
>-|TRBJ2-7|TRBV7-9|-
CASSFGGLAYEQYF
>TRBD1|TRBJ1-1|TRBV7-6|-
CASSRYTGVFAEAFF
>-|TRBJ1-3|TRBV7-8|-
CASSLGKSSGNTIYF
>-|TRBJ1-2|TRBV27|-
CASRPYRIGDGYTF